This T cell receptor (beta chain) was recovered during a study of cytomegalovirus exposure and HLA in healthy donors. On the study more broadly: A later analysis reported the same platform for the roughly 110 validation repertoires and the roughly 630 first-cohort repertoires.

Profiling relied on immunoSEQ multiplex PCR, and the TCRdb table lists in-frame clones only, not all of them. The sample has roughly 250,000 clones; roughly 89% are singletons. The V gene lost 3 bases and the J gene lost 5 bases, with 11 bases spanning the gap. The CDR3 is 14 residues long. From germline, CDR1 is MDHEN and CDR2 SYDVKM. The TCR was taken from a man in his late teens or twenties in good health and CMV-seronegative. What was sequenced was PBMCs. V and J are TRBV28 and TRBJ1-5; possible D gene TRBD1, 5 bases. As DNA, the CDR3 is TGTGCCAGCAGTTTGGGGCAGGGATATCAGCCCCAGCATTTT. Translation: CASSLGQGYQPQHF.